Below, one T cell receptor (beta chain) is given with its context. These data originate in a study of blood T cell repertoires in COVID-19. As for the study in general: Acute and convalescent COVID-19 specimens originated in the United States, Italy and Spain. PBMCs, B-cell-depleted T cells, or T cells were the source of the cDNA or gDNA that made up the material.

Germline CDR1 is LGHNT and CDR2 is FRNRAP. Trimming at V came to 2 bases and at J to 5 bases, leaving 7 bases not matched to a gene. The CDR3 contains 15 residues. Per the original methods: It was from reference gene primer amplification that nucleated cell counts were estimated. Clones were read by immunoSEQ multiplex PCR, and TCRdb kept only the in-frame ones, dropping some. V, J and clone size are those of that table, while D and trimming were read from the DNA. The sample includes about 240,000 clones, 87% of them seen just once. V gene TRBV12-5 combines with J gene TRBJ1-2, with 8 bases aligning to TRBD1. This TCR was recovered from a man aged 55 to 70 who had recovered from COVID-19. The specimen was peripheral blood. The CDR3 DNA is TGTGCTAGTGGTTTGCAACAGGGGGTTTTGTATGGCTACACCTTC. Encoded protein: CASGLQQGVLYGYTF.